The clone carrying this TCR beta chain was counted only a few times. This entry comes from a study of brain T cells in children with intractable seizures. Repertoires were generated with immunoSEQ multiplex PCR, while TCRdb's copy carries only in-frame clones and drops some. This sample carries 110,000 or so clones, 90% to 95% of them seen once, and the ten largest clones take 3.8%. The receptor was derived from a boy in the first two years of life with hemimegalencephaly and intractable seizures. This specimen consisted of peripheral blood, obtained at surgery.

CDR3 in DNA: TGTGCCAGCAGCGTAGGGACTAGCGGCACAGATACGCAGTATTTT. Protein: CASSVGTSGTDTQYF. The chain joins TRBV9 to TRBJ2-3, with 9 bases that match TRBD2. Per the germline V gene, CDR1 is SGDLS and CDR2 is YYNGEE. Germline trimming cut 0 bases from V and 1 base from J; bases unmatched to any gene: 0. CDR3 size: 15 residues.